The 24 T cell receptor beta chains in this list originate from one sample, sequenced in a study of blood T cell repertoires in COVID-19. Assay used: immunoSEQ multiplex PCR; TCRdb lists only in-frame clones, some missing. The data show just over 650,000 clones, just under 90% seen once. The specimen sequenced was peripheral blood. The receptors stem from a woman aged 18-29 years with acute or convalescent COVID-19.

The V gene is TRBV6-4, the J gene TRBJ2-2; D is perhaps TRBD2 (7 bases). V lost 5 bases, J lost 6 bases, and 13 bases lay in between. CDR1 and CDR2 from the germline V gene are MRHNA and SNTAGT. The CDR3 runs 14 residues. This CDR3 is CASSHGGGSGELFF. The CDR3 bases are TGTGCCAGCAGTCACGGCGGGGGCTCCGGGGAGCTGTTTTTT.

J is TRBJ1-3 and V is TRBV4-1; tentatively, D is TRBD1 (6 bases). Germline loops: CDR1 MGHRA, CDR2 YSYEKL. The CDR3 is 15 residues long. V gave up 1 base and J gave up 6 bases, with 13 bases separating them. The CDR3 protein is CASSQAGQIVNTIYF. CDR3 bases: TGCGCCAGCAGCCAAGCGGGACAAATAGTAAACACCATATATTTT.

The chain joins TRBV12-3 or TRBV12-4 to TRBJ1-2; D is unclear. The CDR3 has 13 residues. Trimming removed 5 bases from V and 4 bases from J, with 11 bases in between. This CDR3 is CASSQTTFYGYTF. CDR3 nucleotide sequence: TGTGCCAGCAGTCAGACAACTTTCTATGGCTACACCTTC.

The chain employs TRBV7-8 and TRBJ2-3; 7 bases are shared with TRBD2. The J segment lost 0 bases and the V segment lost 7 bases, leaving 13 bases of the junction unmatched. Germline values: CDR1 SGHVS, CDR2 FQNEAQ. The CDR3 extends over 17 amino acids. For the CDR3, the DNA is TGTGCCAGCACCTTCCCGACGGGAGGTACTAGCACAGATACGCAGTATTTT. Its protein is CASTFPTGGTSTDTQYF.

The gene calls are TRBV4-3 and TRBJ1-4; D is unclear. This CDR3 has 15 residues. V shed 3 bases and J shed 5 bases, with 13 bases lying between them. From germline, CDR1 is LGHNA and CDR2 YSLEER. The CDR3 reads CASSHLPGSNEKLFF. The CDR3 bases are TGCGCCAGCAGCCATCTACCGGGGTCAAATGAAAAACTGTTTTTT.

The chain employs TRBV30 and TRBJ2-3; 7 bases match TRBD2. Germline V CDR1 and CDR2: GTSNPN, SVGIG (reference sequence). Trimming cost V 2 bases and J 2 bases; bases outside gene matches: 10. The CDR3 is 16 amino acids. Here the CDR3 reads CAWSKGMGGDTDTQYF. DNA for the CDR3: TGTGCCTGGAGTAAGGGGATGGGGGGGGACACAGATACGCAGTATTTT.

The chain's CDR3 is CASSSKAGGPTGELFF. The CDR3 nucleotides read TGTGCCAGCAGCTCCAAAGCGGGGGGGCCCACCGGGGAGCTGTTTTTT. The chain recombines TRBV9 with TRBJ2-2; TRBD2 matches at 10 bases. Germline CDR1 and CDR2: SGDLS and YYNGEE. Trimming took 4 bases from V and 4 from J; bases not matched to a gene: 7. This CDR3 is built from 16 residues.

This sequence joins TRBV21-1 and TRBJ1-2; TRBD1 was called by the table and not checked on the DNA. TRBV21-1 has pseudogene status. The CDR3 consists of 14 residues. CDR3 amino acids: CASSKSGTRYGYTF. The CDR3, as DNA: TGTGCCAGCAGCAAATCTGGGACAAGGTATGGCTACACCTTC.

CDR3 nucleotides: TGTGCCAGCAGCTTAGGGACCACAGGGAACACTGAAGCTTTCTTT. It translates to CASSLGTTGNTEAFF. The chain combines TRBV11-3 with TRBJ1-1; TRBD1 might be the D (5 bases). This CDR3 spans 15 amino acids. V was shortened by 1 base and J by 1 base, with 10 bases between the two germline ends. Germline V gene sequence: CDR1 SGHNT, CDR2 YENEEA.

This sequence joins TRBV20-1 and TRBJ1-2; 9 bases line up with TRBD1. Trimming cost V 3 bases and J 7 bases; bases outside gene matches: 6. The CDR3 extends over 13 amino acids. CDR1 and CDR2 from the germline V gene are DFQATT and SNEGSKA (reference sequence). The CDR3 reads CSASETGGLGYTF. CDR3 DNA sequence: TGCAGTGCTAGTGAAACAGGGGGCCTTGGCTACACCTTC.

This clone turned up a few times. V gene TRBV11-2 combines with J gene TRBJ2-7; 10 positions agree with TRBD1. Germline lookup yields CDR1 SGHAT and CDR2 FQNNGV. This CDR3 is 16 amino acids long. The junction had 4 bases not matched to a gene; V was cut back by 1 base and J by 1 base. CDR3 protein: CASSLGPGQGSYEQYF. Here the CDR3 DNA reads TGTGCCAGCAGCTTAGGGCCGGGACAGGGGTCCTACGAGCAGTACTTC.

V and J are TRBV7-2 and TRBJ2-7; TRBD2 aligns across 9 bases. Germline loops: CDR1 SGHTA, CDR2 FQGNSA. V shed 1 base, J shed 7 bases, and the junction held 5 bases outside the gene matches. The CDR3 covers 14 residues. The CDR3 is CASSLGGGALEQYF. CDR3 nucleotides: TGTGCCAGCAGCTTAGGCGGGGGGGCGTTAGAGCAGTACTTC.

CDR3 DNA sequence: TGTGCCAGCAGTGAAGTGTGGGGGGACAATGAGCAGTTCTTC. This sequence encodes CASSEVWGDNEQFF. The V gene is TRBV6-1, the J gene TRBJ2-1; weak D call: TRBD2 (6 bases). Germline V gene lookup returns CDR1 MNHNS and CDR2 SASEGT. V was trimmed by 1 base and J by 5 bases, leaving 9 bases between them. The CDR3 has 14 residues.

This clone was detected only once. This CDR3 is also generated by other DNA sequences in the sample. The rearrangement uses TRBV9 and TRBJ1-1; 7 bases are a match to TRBD1. The CDR3 has 14 residues. V gave up 4 bases and J gave up 1 base; unmatched junction bases: 4. The germline gives CDR1 SGDLS, CDR2 YYNGEE. For the CDR3, the DNA is TGTGCCAGCAGCCCTCGGGACAGGAACACTGAAGCTTTCTTT. The encoded protein is CASSPRDRNTEAFF.

J is TRBJ2-7 and V is TRBV29-1, with D perhaps matching TRBD1 (5 bases). Germline values: CDR1 SQVTM, CDR2 ANQGSEA. V was shortened by 6 bases and J by 6 bases, with 9 bases between the two germline ends. This CDR3 spans 10 amino acids. The CDR3 region has the DNA TGCAGCGTGAAGGGGTCCGAGCAGTACTTC. Translated: CSVKGSEQYF.

In DNA, the CDR3 is TGTGCCAGCAGCCCTCGTGGGGGGAGTGAGACCCAGTACTTC. As protein: CASSPRGGSETQYF. The chain links TRBV13 to TRBJ2-5; possibly TRBD2 for D (6 bases). The germline CDR1 and CDR2 sequences are PRHDT and FYEKMQ (reference sequence). This CDR3 has 14 amino acids. Deletions cut 5 bases from V and 5 bases from J, with 15 bases between. Combining the CDR3 with reference TRBV13 and TRBJ2-5 gives the whole variable domain AAGVIQSPRHLIKEKRETATLKCYPIPRHDTVYWYQQGPGQDPQFLISFYEKMQSDKGSIPDRFSAQQFSDYHSELNMSSLELGDSALYFCASSPRGGSETQYFGPGTRLLVL.

This clone was counted a few times. This CDR3 reads CASRSGGPYSNQPQHF. CDR3 nucleotide sequence: TGTGCCAGCAGGTCGGGGGGCCCCTATAGCAATCAGCCCCAGCATTTT. The chain couples TRBV28 to TRBJ1-5; D possibly corresponds to TRBD1 (6 bases). Germline V gives CDR1 MDHEN, CDR2 SYDVKM. The CDR3 length is 16 residues. The germline V and J ends were trimmed by 6 bases and 0 bases, with 15 bases remaining between them.

Written as DNA, the CDR3 is TGTGCCAGCAGTTTATCTTGGTCCTTAGTATCCCCTAATTCACCCCTCCACTTT. Its protein product is CASSLSWSLVSPNSPLHF. The J gene is TRBJ1-6, the V gene TRBV27; D is unresolved. The CDR3 runs 18 residues. Deletions cut 0 bases from V and 6 bases from J, with 18 bases between. Germline values: CDR1 MNHEY, CDR2 SMNVEV (reference sequence).

The V gene is TRBV19, the J gene TRBJ2-2; 12 nucleotides match TRBD2. Germline CDR1 LNHDA, CDR2 SQIVND (reference sequence). The CDR3 is 18 amino acids. V lost 4 bases and J lost 0; bases outside the gene matches: 6. CDR3 protein: CASSSATSGGTNTGELFF. CDR3 in DNA: TGTGCCAGTAGTAGTGCGACTAGCGGGGGCACGAACACCGGGGAGCTGTTTTTT.

The V gene is TRBV2, the J gene TRBJ1-5, with 10 bases fitting TRBD1. The CDR3 runs 15 residues. CDR1 is SNHLY, CDR2 FYNNEI, per germline. Trimming at V came to 7 bases and at J to 4 bases, leaving 7 bases not matched to a gene. The CDR3 loop reads CASNRDRGGNQPQHF. CDR3 sequence (DNA): TGTGCCAGCAATCGGGACAGGGGTGGTAATCAGCCCCAGCATTTT.

The chain carries TRBV3-1 (or the pseudogene TRBV3-2) and TRBJ1-1; 9 bases line up with TRBD1. CDR1 LGHDT and CDR2 YNNKEL come from the germline V gene (reference sequence). The V segment lost 1 base and the J segment 2 bases; nucleotides outside the gene matches: 8. The CDR3 runs to 17 residues. CDR3 in amino acids: CASSQVPGQGSNTEAFF. As DNA, the CDR3 is TGTGCCAGCAGCCAAGTCCCGGGACAGGGATCCAACACTGAAGCTTTCTTT.

V and J are TRBV20-1 and TRBJ1-2; no firm D call. V lost 3 bases, J lost 4 bases, and 12 bases lay in between. In germline, CDR1 is DFQATT, CDR2 SNEGSKA (reference sequence). This CDR3 contains 13 residues. CDR3: CSASIDYLYGYTF. The CDR3 DNA is TGCAGTGCTAGTATTGACTACCTCTATGGCTACACCTTC.

V is TRBV7-9 and J is TRBJ1-1; D not resolved. This CDR3 has 18 residues. CDR1 is SEHNR, CDR2 FQNEAQ, per germline (reference sequence). V was pared by 5 bases and J by 3 bases, with 25 bases between. The CDR3 DNA follows: TGTGCCAGCAGCCCACTGAAGCTAATGCAAGTTCGGGACACTGAAGCTTTCTTT. The encoded protein is CASSPLKLMQVRDTEAFF. Looking up the rest from reference TRBV7-9 and TRBJ1-1 gives the full variable domain: DTGVSQNPRHKITKRGQNVTFRCDPISEHNRLYWYRQTLGQGPEFLTYFQNEAQLEKSRLLSDRFSAERPKGSFSTLEIQRTEQGDSAMYLCASSPLKLMQVRDTEAFFGQGTRLTVV.

V is TRBV6-5 and J is TRBJ1-4; D gene uncertain. Trimming removed 6 bases at V and 8 bases at J, with 16 bases between. This CDR3 has 14 amino acids. Germline V gene lookup returns CDR1 MNHEY and CDR2 SVGAGI. DNA for the CDR3: TGTGCCAGCAGCCCCAGACTGTTTGTGGAAAAACTGTTTTTT. Translating gives CASSPRLFVEKLFF.